What follows are 5 T cell receptor beta chains derived from one specimen sequenced in a study of T cell responses to AZD1222 COVID-19 vaccine. Produced via immunoSEQ multiplex PCR; TCRdb's table is partial and in-frame only. The sample carries 150,000 to 200,000 clones, about 90% recorded once. The sequencing used peripheral blood, collected 28 days after the second AZD1222 dose. The source is an adult who received the AZD1222 COVID-19 vaccine.

CDR3 region: CASSFDRNSGNTIYF. CDR3 nucleotide sequence: TGTGCCAGCAGCTTCGACAGAAACTCTGGAAACACCATATATTTT. The chain couples TRBV7-9 to TRBJ1-3, with D perhaps matching TRBD1 (5 bases). Germline V CDR1 and CDR2: SEHNR, FQNEAQ (reference sequence). This CDR3 spans 15 amino acids. V was trimmed by 3 bases and J by 0 bases, leaving 9 bases between them.

This chain connects TRBV7-9 to TRBJ1-5; the D gene is possibly TRBD1 (5 bases). This CDR3 region has 15 residues. Trimming took 3 bases from V and 5 from J, leaving 14 bases between them. Germline lookup yields CDR1 SEHNR and CDR2 FQNEAQ (reference sequence). The CDR3 loop is CASSFQGAGDQPQHF. CDR3 DNA sequence: TGTGCCAGCAGCTTTCAAGGGGCAGGCGATCAGCCCCAGCATTTT.

The chain joins TRBV6-8 to TRBJ1-5, with 8 bases identical to TRBD1. This CDR3 has 14 residues. Losses at the gene ends were 9 bases for V and 4 bases for J; bases not matched to a gene: 8. Germline values: CDR1 MNHGY, CDR2 SAAAGT. CDR3 DNA sequence: TGTGCCAGACCCCGGACAGGGAATAATCAGCCCCAGCATTTT. Translation: CARPRTGNNQPQHF.

V gene TRBV7-2 combines with J gene TRBJ2-3, with 10 bases matching TRBD2. V lost 1 base and J lost 5; bases outside the gene matches: 9. The CDR3 sequence is 17 residues long. From germline, CDR1 is SGHTA and CDR2 FQGNSA. CDR3 protein: CASSLGGSGGKVDTQYF. The CDR3, as DNA: TGTGCCAGCAGCTTAGGGGGTAGCGGGGGGAAGGTAGATACGCAGTATTTT. The full variable domain, rest sourced from reference TRBV7-2 and TRBJ2-3, is GAGVSQSPSNKVTEKGKDVELRCDPISGHTALYWYRQSLGQGLEFLIYFQGNSAPDKSGLPSDRFSAERTGGSVSTLTIQRTQQEDSAVYLCASSLGGSGGKVDTQYFGPGTRLTVL.

This clone was seen only once. The genes are TRBV6-2 or TRBV6-3 and TRBJ2-1, with a weak D call TRBD1 (6 bases). Germline CDR1 MNHEY, CDR2 SVGEGT. The V and J ends lost 0 bases and 2 bases respectively, with 14 bases between them. This CDR3 is 17 amino acids long. The CDR3 region has the DNA TGTGCCAGCAGTTACTCGAGGACAGAGGGAACCTACAATGAGCAGTTCTTC. Translation: CASSYSRTEGTYNEQFF.